Shown below are 27 T cell receptor beta chains from a single sample sequenced in a study of T-cell memory formation after mild COVID-19. Each CDR3 protein gets one entry after TCRdb re-called the 5' RACE reads with MiXCR. The sample contains 290,000 or so distinct CDR3 sequences, roughly a fifth of which appear only once. The sample taken for sequencing was PBMCs or a T cell subset sorted from them (not recorded which). Receptors originate from a man aged 18-30 years who had mild COVID-19 (a few samples of this study predate the infection). Cell type and time point are not known.

The J gene is TRBJ2-7, the V gene TRBV14, with 9 bases identical to TRBD1. CDR3 length equals 13 residues. The germline V gene has CDR1 SGHDN and CDR2 FVKESK. V was clipped by 4 bases and J by 9 bases; unmatched bases: 7. In DNA, the CDR3 is TGTGCCAGCAGCCGGACAGGGGCGGTTTGGCAGTACGTC. This translates into CASSRTGAVWQYV.

This clonotype was seen ten or more times. The chain uses TRBV6-5 and TRBJ2-1; D ambiguous. CDR1 MNHEY and CDR2 SVGAGI come from the germline V gene. Deletions cut 0 bases from V and 2 bases from J, with 8 bases between. The CDR3 contains 15 residues. CDR3 residues: CASSYSKWTYNEQFF. The CDR3 DNA follows: TGTGCCAGCAGTTACTCGAAGTGGACCTACAATGAGCAGTTCTTC.

The gene calls are TRBV28 and TRBJ2-2, with TRBD2 identical over 9 bases. Germline V lookup: CDR1 MDHEN, CDR2 SYDVKM. The J segment lost 4 bases and the V segment lost 6 bases, leaving 18 bases of the junction unmatched. The CDR3 extends over 19 amino acids. The CDR3 spells CASSSPAGAGGQGTGELFF. The CDR3 DNA reads TGTGCCAGCAGCTCACCGGCCGGTGCGGGGGGGCAAGGCACCGGGGAGCTGTTTTTT.

This clonotype turned up a few times. The chain is built from TRBV7-9 and TRBJ2-2; D might be TRBD1 or TRBD2, each matching 5 bases. The CDR3 has 16 amino acids. Germline values: CDR1 SEHNR, CDR2 FQNEAQ (reference sequence). The V end lost 4 bases, the J end lost 0 bases, and 12 bases lay between the germline ends. CDR3 loop: CASSSLRGPNTGELFF. DNA of the CDR3: TGTGCCAGCAGCTCCCTGAGGGGTCCGAACACCGGGGAGCTGTTTTTT.

The table lists this clonotype with a few counts. This sequence joins TRBV7-9 and TRBJ2-2; D call uncertain. The CDR3 is 13 residues long. Germline V lookup: CDR1 SEHNR, CDR2 FQNEAQ (reference sequence). The V gene lost 6 bases and the J gene lost 5 bases, with 10 bases spanning the gap. CDR3 coding DNA: TGTGCCAGCAGGACCCGGGCGACCGGGGAGCTGTTTTTT. It specifies CASRTRATGELFF.

This clonotype was detected only a few times. One end of the junction does not line up with germline, which may come from a read error. This chain connects TRBV4-3 to TRBJ1-1, with 7 bases matching TRBD1. Germline assignment: CDR1 LGHNA and CDR2 YSLEER. The CDR3 loop spans 14 amino acids. CDR3 in amino acids: CASSQADRNTEVFF. The CDR3 DNA reads as TGCGCCAGCAGCCAAGCGGACAGGAACACTGAAGTTTTCTTT.

The V and J genes are TRBV14 and TRBJ2-7, with D possibly matching TRBD1 (5 bases). CDR3 length: 14 residues. CDR1 and CDR2 (germline): SGHDN, FVKESK. Trimming shortened V by 3 bases and J by 4 bases, and 13 bases separated the two germline ends. CDR3 residues: CASSQLTVPYEQYV. DNA of the CDR3: TGTGCCAGCAGCCAGTTGACAGTACCTTACGAGCAGTACGTC.

The chain's CDR3 is CATSRDVIAPYGYTF. The CDR3 DNA sequence: TGTGCCACCAGCAGAGATGTTATAGCCCCCTATGGCTACACCTTC. The rearrangement joins TRBV15 to TRBJ1-2; no clear D gene. The length of the CDR3 is 15 residues. Germline CDR1 LNHNV, CDR2 YYDKDF (reference sequence). V was shortened by 0 bases and J by 4 bases, with 12 bases between the two germline ends.

This clonotype was counted a few times. This chain links TRBV2 with TRBJ2-7, with 10 nucleotides matching TRBD1. Germline trimming cut 0 bases from V and 6 bases from J; bases unmatched to any gene: 5. Germline V gene lookup returns CDR1 SNHLY and CDR2 FYNNEI. This CDR3 has 15 residues. The DNA for the CDR3 is TGTGCCAGCAGTGAAGCTCGGGACAGGGGAGCCGAGCAGTACTTC. It is translated as CASSEARDRGAEQYF.

The chain links TRBV20-1 to TRBJ1-4, with D hard to call. V lost 3 bases to trimming and J lost 8 bases, with 13 bases between them. Germline-derived CDR1 and CDR2 are DFQATT and SNEGSKA (reference sequence). The CDR3 is made up of 13 amino acids. This CDR3 is CSARVRALEKLFF. CDR3 coding DNA: TGCAGTGCTAGGGTCCGGGCTCTGGAAAAACTGTTTTTT.

The chain recombines TRBV5-1 with TRBJ2-6; no definite D call. CDR3 size: 14 residues. Trimming left V 5 bases short and J 0 bases short, with 6 bases between. Looked up from germline, CDR1 is SGHRS and CDR2 is YFSETQ. CDR3 bases: TGCGCCAGCAGGGGTTTCTCTGGGGCCAACGTCCTGACTTTC. Encoded protein: CASRGFSGANVLTF.

A few counts support this clonotype. The CDR3 DNA reads as TGCGCCAGCAGCCAACGATGGACCCTGGACACTGAAGCTTTCTTT. Protein sequence: CASSQRWTLDTEAFF. V and J are TRBV4-1 and TRBJ1-1; D ambiguous. The germline gives CDR1 MGHRA, CDR2 YSYEKL. V was shortened by 2 bases and J by 3 bases, with 13 bases between the two germline ends. The CDR3 extends over 15 amino acids.

This clonotype was observed once. This sequence joins TRBV2 and TRBJ1-5; D perhaps matches TRBD1 (5 bases). The CDR3 is 14 residues long. V was trimmed by 4 bases and J by 7 bases, leaving 14 bases between them. Germline CDR1 is SNHLY and CDR2 is FYNNEI. The CDR3 DNA follows: TGTGCCAGCAGTGGGGACGGCCGAAAACAGCCCCAGCATTTT. Translating it yields CASSGDGRKQPQHF.

In this sample, this clonotype turned up a few times. V is TRBV7-9 and J is TRBJ1-2; D is unresolved. V shed 1 base and J shed 2 bases, with 11 bases lying between them. Germline lookup yields CDR1 SEHNR and CDR2 FQNEAQ (reference sequence). The CDR3 is 15 residues long. Here the CDR3 DNA reads TGTGCCAGCAGCTTAGTGGGAGGTGACAACTATGGCTACACCTTC. Its protein is CASSLVGGDNYGYTF.

The DNA for the CDR3 is TGTGCCTGGAGTCCGGGACAGGGGCGTTCACCCCTCCACTTT. Amino acids: CAWSPGQGRSPLHF. The chain uses TRBV30 and TRBJ1-6, with TRBD1 matching over 10 bases. This CDR3 comprises 14 residues. The germline V gene encodes CDR1 GTSNPN and CDR2 SVGIG (reference sequence). J lost 9 bases, V lost 2 bases, and 4 bases had no gene match.

This chain links TRBV18 with TRBJ2-7; D call uncertain. CDR3 length: 14 amino acids. Per germline, CDR1 KGHSH and CDR2 LQKENI. Trimming stripped 3 bases from V and 2 bases from J, with 11 bases between. The CDR3 bases are TGTGCCAGCTCACCGAGTAGTCCCCCCTACGAGCAGTACGTC. It codes for CASSPSSPPYEQYV.

The chain carries TRBV19 and TRBJ2-1; the D call may be TRBD1 or TRBD2 (6 bases each). The CDR3 totals 15 residues. CDR1 LNHDA and CDR2 SQIVND come from the germline V gene (reference sequence). V was pared by 3 bases and J by 8 bases, with 17 bases between. As DNA, the CDR3 is TGTGCCAGTAGTATTTCGGGGGCTCCTTGGGATGAGCAGTTCTTC. The encoded protein is CASSISGAPWDEQFF.

Notes on this clonotype: Being one base from a much bigger clone, this may be a read error. The rearrangement joins TRBV3-1 to TRBJ2-5, with D hard to call. The CDR3 totals 10 residues. Germline assignment: CDR1 LGHDT and CDR2 YNNKEL (reference sequence). In DNA, the CDR3 is TGTGCCAGCAGCCAAGTGACCCAGTACTTC. It yields the protein CASSQVTQYF.

This clonotype was recorded a few times. This sequence joins TRBV5-6 and TRBJ1-1; D is possibly TRBD1 (6 bases). CDR1 and CDR2 (germline): SGHDT, YYEEEE. This CDR3 is built from 13 residues. The ends were cut back, 1 base at V and 4 bases at J, with 8 bases in the middle. CDR3 sequence (DNA): TGTGCCAGCAGCTTGACCAGGGGCACTGAAGCTTTCTTT. It codes for CASSLTRGTEAFF.

The sample holds many counts of this clonotype. The chain recombines TRBV6-4 with TRBJ2-3, with 8 bases that match TRBD1. From germline, CDR1 is MRHNA and CDR2 SNTAGT. There are 15 residues in the CDR3. Trimming removed 5 bases from V and 2 bases from J; junction bases left unmatched: 6. CDR3 nucleotide sequence: TGTGCCAGCAGTTACGGGACAGGTTCCACAGATACGCAGTATTTT. Translation gives CASSYGTGSTDTQYF.

The chain carries TRBV15 and TRBJ1-1; D unclear. V gave up 0 bases and J gave up 2 bases, with 1 base separating them. Germline-derived CDR1 and CDR2 are LNHNV and YYDKDF (reference sequence). CDR3 length: 12 residues. The CDR3 sequence is CATSRDNTEAFF. In DNA form, the CDR3 reads TGTGCCACCAGCAGAGATAACACTGAAGCTTTCTTT. The full variable domain, completed using reference TRBV15 and TRBJ1-1, is DAMVIQNPRYQVTQFGKPVTLSCSQTLNHNVMYWYQQKSSQAPKLLFHYYDKDFNNEADTPDNFQSRRPNTSFCFLDIRSPGLGDTAMYLCATSRDNTEAFFGQGTRLTVV.

Only a few counts were recorded for this clonotype. V is TRBV12-3 or TRBV12-4 and J is TRBJ2-5; TRBD1 matches at 11 bases. The CDR3 is 16 amino acids. V gave up 5 bases and J gave up 4 bases; unmatched junction bases: 9. The CDR3 DNA reads TGTGCCAGCAGTACCTACTCCGGGACAGGGGGAGAGACCCAGTACTTC. It translates to CASSTYSGTGGETQYF.

This clonotype came up a few times. The chain is built from TRBV5-1 and TRBJ1-1; no clear D gene. From germline, CDR1 is SGHRS and CDR2 YFSETQ. With 0 bases removed from V and 0 bases from J, the gap between germline ends came to 9 bases. This CDR3 spans 15 amino acids. For the CDR3, the DNA is TGCGCCAGCAGCTTGGAGAGGGTCATGAACACTGAAGCTTTCTTT. Its translation is CASSLERVMNTEAFF. The complete variable domain, with remaining parts taken from reference TRBV5-1 and TRBJ1-1, reads KAGVTQTPRYLIKTRGQQVTLSCSPISGHRSVSWYQQTPGQGLQFLFEYFSETQRNKGNFPGRFSGRQFSNSRSEMNVSTLELGDSALYLCASSLERVMNTEAFFGQGTRLTVV.

The rearrangement uses TRBV5-1 and TRBJ1-4; 8 bases are a match to TRBD1. The germline V gene has CDR1 SGHRS and CDR2 YFSETQ. Trimming at V came to 4 bases and at J to 7 bases, leaving 9 bases not matched to a gene. The CDR3 sequence is 15 residues long. The CDR3 region has the DNA TGCGCCAGCAGCGGATTACAGGGGGAGGGTGAAAAACTGTTTTTT. Protein: CASSGLQGEGEKLFF. Based on the CDR3 plus reference TRBV5-1 and TRBJ1-4, the full variable domain is KAGVTQTPRYLIKTRGQQVTLSCSPISGHRSVSWYQQTPGQGLQFLFEYFSETQRNKGNFPGRFSGRQFSNSRSEMNVSTLELGDSALYLCASSGLQGEGEKLFFGSGTQLSVL.

This sequence joins TRBV12-3 or TRBV12-4 and TRBJ1-5; 7 positions match TRBD1. The length of the CDR3 is 15 residues. The J segment lost 6 bases and the V segment lost 5 bases, leaving 10 bases of the junction unmatched. CDR3 residues: CASSPADRLGQPQHF. For the CDR3, the DNA is TGTGCCAGCAGTCCCGCGGACAGGTTGGGTCAGCCCCAGCATTTT.

The V gene is TRBV24-1, the J gene TRBJ1-1, with 10 positions matching TRBD1. Germline loops: CDR1 KGHDR, CDR2 SFDVKD. The CDR3 extends over 16 amino acids. V trimming: 2 bases; J trimming: 5 bases; junction bases outside the gene matches: 7. The CDR3 sequence: CATSDSPGQGKTEAFF. CDR3 sequence (DNA): TGTGCCACCAGTGATTCGCCGGGACAGGGGAAAACTGAAGCTTTCTTT.

This clonotype turned up a few times. V usage is TRBV28 and J usage is TRBJ2-1; possibly TRBD2 for D (6 bases). Germline CDR1 and CDR2: MDHEN and SYDVKM. V was clipped by 10 bases and J by 3 bases, with 10 bases between them. This CDR3 contains 12 residues. DNA for the CDR3: TGTGCCACCCGGGGGATCTACAATGAGCAGTTCTTC. Translated: CATRGIYNEQFF.